These 25 T cell receptor beta chains came from one sample sequenced in a study of blood T cells in healthy people across ages. Combining a sample-barcoded 5' primer with a J-beta primer mix, a second PCR ran for 7 to 11 cycles. TCRdb independently ran MiXCR on the 5' RACE reads; one entry per CDR3 protein. The sample gives some 1.7 million distinct CDR3 sequences, over 25% of which show up once; more than 6% is in the top ten. Material: blood. Receptors originate from a woman aged 25-40 years in good health.

This clonotype was found a few times. J is TRBJ2-4 and V is TRBV5-6; 9 bases agree with TRBD1. The DNA end lines up better with TRBJ2-7; the J call may be wrong. Germline V CDR1 and CDR2: SGHDT, YYEEEE. The CDR3 length is 14 residues. DNA for the CDR3: TGTGCCAGCAGCTTCTGGGACAGGGATAACGAGCAGTACTTC. Translated, it gives CASSFWDRDNEQYF.

This clonotype was recorded a few times. The DNA for the CDR3 is TGTGCCACCGGCGGGAATTATAGCGAGCAGTACTTC. Translated, it gives CATGGNYSEQYF. The V gene is TRBV24-1, the J gene TRBJ2-7; TRBD2 might be the D (6 bases). The length of the CDR3 is 12 residues. V was cut by 9 bases and J by 6 bases, with 14 bases left in between. CDR1 and CDR2 from the germline V gene are KGHDR and SFDVKD.

At least ten counts were recorded for this clonotype. The V and J genes are TRBV7-9 and TRBJ2-1, with 9 bases that match TRBD2. This CDR3 has 15 residues. Germline assignment: CDR1 SEHNR and CDR2 FQNEAQ (reference sequence). The J segment lost 5 bases and the V segment lost 5 bases, leaving 7 bases of the junction unmatched. The CDR3 DNA follows: TGTGCCAGCAGCCCAAGACTAGCGGAAAACAATGAGCAGTTCTTC. Amino acid sequence: CASSPRLAENNEQFF.

This chain joins TRBV28 and TRBJ2-1; possible D gene TRBD2, 6 bases. Trimming left V 5 bases short and J 8 bases short, with 19 bases between. Germline V lookup: CDR1 MDHEN, CDR2 SYDVKM. The CDR3 consists of 15 residues. CDR3 nucleotides: TGTGCCAGCAGTCCTGCGGGGAGTGGGGCCTATGAGCAGTTCTTC. Encoded protein: CASSPAGSGAYEQFF.

As regards this clonotype: A read error is possible here, since a much larger clone lies one base away. The rearrangement uses TRBV4-1 and TRBJ1-1; 8 nucleotides match TRBD1. The germline V gene encodes CDR1 MGHRA and CDR2 YSYEKL. The CDR3 loop spans 13 amino acids. The CDR3 bases are TGCGCCGGCAGCCCTAACAGGGGGACTGAAGCTTTCTTT. This sequence encodes CAGSPNRGTEAFF.

At least ten counts were recorded for this clonotype. The V gene is TRBV20-1, the J gene TRBJ2-6, with 8 bases fitting TRBD1. V shed 3 bases and J 0 bases; nucleotides not matched to a gene: 4. The CDR3 is made up of 16 amino acids. CDR1 and CDR2 from the germline V gene are DFQATT and SNEGSKA (reference sequence). The CDR3 reads CSARQGADSGANVLTF. CDR3 bases: TGCAGTGCTAGGCAGGGGGCAGACTCTGGGGCCAACGTCCTGACTTTC.

Remarks on this clonotype: Compared with germline, one end of the junction differs, possibly owing to a read error. V is TRBV7-2 and J is TRBJ2-1, with 8 nucleotides matching TRBD2. Germline-derived CDR1 and CDR2 are SGHTA and FQGNSA. The CDR3 covers 15 residues. The CDR3 is CAGSTYREGPNEQFF. The CDR3 coding sequence is TGTGCCGGCAGCACCTATCGGGAGGGCCCAAATGAGCAGTTCTTC.

Of note for this clonotype: A much larger clone is a single base away; this may be a read error. This chain uses TRBV12-5 with TRBJ2-1; 7 positions agree with TRBD1. Germline V CDR1 and CDR2: LGHNT, FRNRAP. The CDR3 spans 12 residues. Unmatched junction bases numbered 9, after V lost 9 bases and J lost 10 bases. CDR3 coding DNA: TGTGCTAGCAAGACAGGGTTTTCCGAGCAGTTCTTC. Protein sequence: CASKTGFSEQFF. Complete variable domain (other parts from reference TRBV12-5 and TRBJ2-1): DARVTQTPRHKVTEMGQEVTMRCQPILGHNTVFWYRQTMMQGLELLAYFRNRAPLDDSGMPKDRFSAEMPDATLATLKIQPSEPRDSAVYFCASKTGFSEQFFGPGTRLTVL.

This clonotype was seen many times. The genes are TRBV12-3 or TRBV12-4 and TRBJ2-7; D ambiguous. V was cut by 3 bases and J by 4 bases, with 10 bases left in between. The CDR3 consists of 13 residues. The CDR3 spells CASSFQQSYEQYF. The CDR3 DNA follows: TGTGCCAGCAGTTTCCAACAGTCGTACGAGCAGTACTTC.

A single count supports this clonotype. V gene TRBV6-5 combines with J gene TRBJ2-1, with D possibly called TRBD1 or TRBD2 (6 bases each). V was shortened by 10 bases and J by 5 bases, with 18 bases between the two germline ends. Germline assignment: CDR1 MNHEY and CDR2 SVGAGI. This CDR3 has 14 amino acids. CDR3: CATAGTQTHNEQFF. CDR3 coding DNA: TGTGCCACCGCGGGGACACAAACCCACAATGAGCAGTTCTTC.

The chain is built from TRBV6-6 and TRBJ1-1; no definite D call. The CDR3 spans 14 residues. V lost 8 bases to trimming and J lost 5 bases, with 18 bases between them. In germline, CDR1 is MNHNY, CDR2 SVGAGI (reference sequence). The chain's CDR3 is CASVQAGSRTEAFF. The DNA for the CDR3 is TGTGCCAGCGTCCAGGCGGGTTCGAGGACTGAAGCTTTCTTT.

This clonotype was recorded a few times. The chain joins TRBV7-9 to TRBJ2-1; 9 bases are a match to TRBD2. The germline V gene has CDR1 SEHNR and CDR2 FQNEAQ (reference sequence). V lost 3 bases, J lost 8 bases, and 8 bases stayed unmatched. The CDR3 contains 15 residues. Here the CDR3 DNA reads TGTGCCAGCAGCTTGAACCTAGCGGGAATTTATGAGCAGTTCTTC. Translated: CASSLNLAGIYEQFF.

The chain recombines TRBV5-1 with TRBJ2-3; 7 nucleotides agree with TRBD2. Germline loops: CDR1 SGHRS, CDR2 YFSETQ. After removal of 0 bases from V and 8 bases from J, the junction contained 9 bases not matched to a gene. CDR3 size: 15 residues. The CDR3 here is CASSLVASGPGTQYF. The CDR3 region has the DNA TGCGCCAGCAGCTTGGTGGCTAGCGGTCCGGGTACGCAGTATTTT.

This clonotype has more than one count but fewer than ten. V is TRBV14 and J is TRBJ2-1; D may be TRBD2 (5 bases). CDR3 length: 16 amino acids. Germline CDR1 reads SGHDN; CDR2 reads FVKESK. V lost 6 bases and J lost 4, with 19 bases in between. In DNA form, the CDR3 reads TGTGCCAGCAGTAGCGACCGCAACGGCCGATACAATGAGCAGTTCTTC. It translates to CASSSDRNGRYNEQFF.

This clonotype was counted only a few times. The chain recombines TRBV20-1 with TRBJ1-5; the D gene is possibly TRBD1 (5 bases). The CDR3 has 15 residues. The V end lost 4 bases, the J end lost 2 bases, and 15 bases lay between the germline ends. Germline V gene data show CDR1 as DFQATT and CDR2 as SNEGSKA (reference sequence). CDR3 protein: CSAIRGIEGNQPQHF. The CDR3 nucleotides are TGCAGTGCTATAAGGGGCATAGAGGGCAATCAGCCCCAGCATTTT.

The V gene is TRBV29-1, the J gene TRBJ2-1, with 9 bases identical to TRBD2. Judging by the DNA end, TRBJ2-7 fits better; the J call may be wrong. Germline CDR1 reads SQVTM; CDR2 reads ANQGSEA. The CDR3 spans 16 residues. In nucleotides, the CDR3 is TGCAGCGTTGTATGGCTAGCGGGAATCGCCTACAATGAGCAGTACTTC. This gives the protein CSVVWLAGIAYNEQYF.

The table lists this clonotype with a few counts. The rearrangement joins TRBV18 to TRBJ2-3; possibly TRBD2 for D (6 bases). The germline V and J ends were trimmed by 0 bases and 9 bases, with 13 bases remaining between them. This CDR3 has 14 amino acids. In germline, CDR1 is KGHSH, CDR2 LQKENI. CDR3 amino acids: CASSPPGAGKTQYF. The CDR3 region has the DNA TGTGCCAGCTCACCACCAGGGGCGGGGAAGACGCAGTATTTT.

This clonotype was counted between two and nine times. The chain carries TRBV20-1 and TRBJ2-3; D unresolved. Between the trimmed V and J ends, which lost 3 bases and 3 bases, there was a span of 13 bases. Germline V gives CDR1 DFQATT, CDR2 SNEGSKA (reference sequence). The length of the CDR3 is 14 residues. DNA for the CDR3: TGCAGTGCTAGGCCCCAACGTGGGACAGATACGCAGTATTTT. Translated, it gives CSARPQRGTDTQYF.

This clonotype was observed a few times. The chain recombines TRBV11-2 with TRBJ2-2; D unclear. Per germline, CDR1 SGHAT and CDR2 FQNNGV. The CDR3 covers 13 residues. V lost 9 bases, J lost 4 bases, and 12 bases lay in between. The CDR3 here is CASCDGFTGELFF. The CDR3 DNA reads as TGTGCCAGTTGTGACGGATTCACCGGGGAGCTGTTTTTT.

A few counts support this clonotype. The chain recombines TRBV7-9 with TRBJ1-2; D gene ambiguous. CDR1 is SEHNR and CDR2 is FQNEAQ in the germline V gene (reference sequence). V dropped 5 bases and J dropped 6 bases, with 10 bases sitting between them. The CDR3 spans 12 residues. The DNA of the CDR3 is TGTGCCAGCAGCCCGCTCGACCATGGCTACACCTTC. The encoded protein is CASSPLDHGYTF.

This clonotype was counted at least ten times. V gene TRBV20-1 combines with J gene TRBJ2-6, with D tentatively TRBD1 or TRBD2 (5 bases each). The CDR3 is 19 amino acids. V shed 3 bases and J shed 0 bases, with 21 bases lying between them. Germline V gene lookup returns CDR1 DFQATT and CDR2 SNEGSKA (reference sequence). CDR3 residues: CSARGALGDLISGANVLTF. Written as DNA, the CDR3 is TGCAGTGCTAGGGGCGCTTTGGGGGACCTGATCTCTGGGGCCAACGTCCTGACTTTC.

This clonotype was counted between two and nine times. The chain links TRBV7-6 to TRBJ2-1, with a weak D call TRBD2 (6 bases). This CDR3 contains 16 residues. Per the germline V gene, CDR1 is SGHVS and CDR2 is FNYEAQ. V was cut by 5 bases and J by 1 base, with 15 bases left in between. CDR3 sequence (DNA): TGTGCCAGCAGCCTAGGTGCGGGACCGTCCTACAATGAGCAGTTCTTC. Translated, it gives CASSLGAGPSYNEQFF.

This clonotype was counted ten times or more. The J gene is TRBJ2-7, the V gene TRBV7-9; D unclear. Trimming stripped 4 bases from V and 4 bases from J, with 11 bases between. The length of the CDR3 is 13 residues. Germline values: CDR1 SEHNR, CDR2 FQNEAQ (reference sequence). Written as DNA, the CDR3 is TGTGCCAGCAGCTCACCCGACATATACGAGCAGTACTTC. This codes for CASSSPDIYEQYF. Looking up the rest from reference TRBV7-9 and TRBJ2-7 gives the full variable domain: DTGVSQNPRHKITKRGQNVTFRCDPISEHNRLYWYRQTLGQGPEFLTYFQNEAQLEKSRLLSDRFSAERPKGSFSTLEIQRTEQGDSAMYLCASSSPDIYEQYFGPGTRLTVT.

This clonotype was seen repeatedly, ten times or more. This chain joins TRBV28 and TRBJ2-7; 10 bases agree with TRBD1. V was pared by 1 base and J by 6 bases, with 6 bases of the junction left unmatched. The CDR3 sequence is 15 residues long. Per germline, CDR1 MDHEN and CDR2 SYDVKM. The CDR3 sequence: CASSLFLGQGREQYF. The DNA for the CDR3 is TGTGCCAGCAGTTTATTCTTGGGACAGGGGCGCGAGCAGTACTTC.

The chain carries TRBV5-1 and TRBJ1-2; D call uncertain. CDR1 SGHRS and CDR2 YFSETQ come from the germline V gene. This CDR3 contains 16 residues. V was pared by 0 bases and J by 6 bases, with 18 bases between. CDR3 amino acids: CASSLVCRVEGDGYTF. For the CDR3, the DNA is TGCGCCAGCAGCTTGGTCTGTAGGGTAGAAGGCGATGGCTACACCTTC. Full variable domain (remainder filled in from reference TRBV5-1 and TRBJ1-2): KAGVTQTPRYLIKTRGQQVTLSCSPISGHRSVSWYQQTPGQGLQFLFEYFSETQRNKGNFPGRFSGRQFSNSRSEMNVSTLELGDSALYLCASSLVCRVEGDGYTFGSGTRLTVV.